This T cell receptor beta chain came from a study of T cells in localized non-small cell lung cancer. CDR1 is SNHLY, CDR2 FYNNEI, per germline. This CDR3 region has 15 residues. V shed 5 bases, J shed 0 bases, and the junction held 5 bases outside the gene matches. In this sample, this clone turned up once. What it binds is not known. Whole-study findings and limits: Without multi-region sequencing, intratumor heterogeneity could not be excluded. Longer overall survival associated with higher blood T cell density; shorter survival with higher adjacent-lung clonality. Adjacent lung had a median about 60 of the 100 largest tumor clones. Uninvolved adjacent lung, not tumor, had the highest T cell clonality.

Generated by immunoSEQ multiplex PCR, the TCRdb table keeps only in-frame clones and is missing some. The table includes around 25,000 clones, about 92% detected once. This TCR derives from a man between 40 and 70 years old with stage III squamous cell lung carcinoma. The sequencing here drew on peripheral blood, taken before any cancer treatment. The chain is built from TRBV2 and TRBJ1-1, with 8 positions matching TRBD1. The CDR3 region has the DNA TGTGCCAGCAGTCGTTGGACAGGGTTGAACACTGAAGCTTTCTTT. The encoded protein is CASSRWTGLNTEAFF. The full variable domain, with the rest looked up from reference TRBV2 and TRBJ1-1, is EPEVTQTPSHQVTQMGQEVILRCVPISNHLYFYWYRQILGQKVEFLVSFYNNEISEKSEIFDDQFSVERPDGSNFTLKIRSTKLEDSAMYFCASSRWTGLNTEAFFGQGTRLTVV.